Here is one T cell receptor (beta chain) with its context. The antigen is unknown. The library tagged individual cDNA molecules with unique molecular identifiers. TCRdb re-derived calls from the RACE reads in MiXCR, one entry per CDR3 protein. Of over 85,000 distinct CDR3 sequences listed, roughly 12% are singletons. These data originate in a study of human T cells and chemical hapten exposure. Study-level points and caveats: More PT1 expanded TCRs went with higher patch test scores.

Stated time point: patch test 1, 2 weeks after DPC sensitization. The treatment was: therapeutic diphenylcyclopropenone sensitization with weekly scalp DPC. The CDR3 is 17 residues long. The V gene's germline CDR1 is MDHEN and CDR2 SYDVKM. Trimming removed 6 bases at V and 0 bases at J, with 18 bases between. The receptor was isolated from a woman in her forties with alopecia areata. Some clones in this sample may be carry-over from other donors' samples. This sequence joins TRBV28 and TRBJ2-1; possible D gene TRBD2, 5 bases. Specimen: whole blood, collected in connection with sensitization to the hapten diphenylcyclopropenone (DPC). CDR3 coding DNA: TGTGCCAGCAGCGAGGGTGGGCTTTCCAGCTCCTACAATGAGCAGTTCTTC. Protein sequence: CASSEGGLSSSYNEQFF.